Here is one TCR beta chain with its context. The data derive from a study of shared T cell receptors in the human thymus. Only in-frame clones appear in the TCRdb table, and some are missing; sequencing was by immunoSEQ multiplex PCR. This table has 650,000 to 950,000 clones, approximately 85% appearing once. These data also formed part of another study, on human thymus T cells.

The sample comprised thymocytes. The clonotype originates from a girl less than two years old with a congenital heart defect.

CDR3 nucleotides: TGTGCCAGCAGCTCGGGACAACGCACTGAAGCTTTCTTT. Its translation: CASSSGQRTEAFF. J is TRBJ1-1 and V is TRBV6-5; a weak D match, TRBD1 (6 bases). The V end lost 6 bases, the J end lost 4 bases, and 12 bases lay between the germline ends. Germline V gene sequence: CDR1 MNHEY, CDR2 SVGAGI. The CDR3 runs to 13 residues.